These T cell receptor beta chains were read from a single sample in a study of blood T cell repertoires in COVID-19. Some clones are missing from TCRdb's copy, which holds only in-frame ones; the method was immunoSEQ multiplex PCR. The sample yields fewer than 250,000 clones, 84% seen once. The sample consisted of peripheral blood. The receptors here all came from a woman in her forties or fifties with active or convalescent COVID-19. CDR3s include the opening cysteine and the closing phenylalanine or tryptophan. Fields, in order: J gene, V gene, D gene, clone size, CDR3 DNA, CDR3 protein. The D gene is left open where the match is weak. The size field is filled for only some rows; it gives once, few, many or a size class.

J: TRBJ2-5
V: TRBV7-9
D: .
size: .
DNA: TGTGCCAGCAGTGAGCTTTCGTATCTGGAGACCCAGTACTTC
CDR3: CASSELSYLETQYF

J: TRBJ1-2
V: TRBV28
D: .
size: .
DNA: TGTGCCAGCAGTTTGGCAAGGGGTGGCTACACCTTC
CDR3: CASSLARGGYTF

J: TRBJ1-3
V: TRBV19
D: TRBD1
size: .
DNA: TGTGCCAGCACAGGGGCCTTCTCTGGAAACACCATATATTTT
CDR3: CASTGAFSGNTIYF

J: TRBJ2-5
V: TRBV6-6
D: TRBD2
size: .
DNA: TGTGCCAGCAGTCGACTTGTCGGGGGGGAGACCCAGTACTTC
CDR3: CASSRLVGGETQYF

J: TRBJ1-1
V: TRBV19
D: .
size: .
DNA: TGTGCCAGTAGTCTACTTGGTTCAGGGAAAAACACTGAAGCTTTCTTT
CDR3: CASSLLGSGKNTEAFF

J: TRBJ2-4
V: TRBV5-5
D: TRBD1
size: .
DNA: TGTGCCAGCAGCATTCCCGGGACAGGGGAAAACATTCAGTACTTC
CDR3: CASSIPGTGENIQYF

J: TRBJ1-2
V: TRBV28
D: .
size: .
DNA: TGTGCCAGCAGCCAAGACAGGATCTATGGCTACACCTTC
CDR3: CASSQDRIYGYTF

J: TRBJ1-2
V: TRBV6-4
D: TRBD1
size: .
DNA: TGTGCCAGCAGGACCAGCGGGACAGGCCCTTATGGCTACACCTTC
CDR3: CASRTSGTGPYGYTF

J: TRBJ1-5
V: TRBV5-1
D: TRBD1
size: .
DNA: TGCGCCAGCAGGCCCGGGACAGGGCCAAAATATAGCAATCAGCCCCAGCATTTT
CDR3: CASRPGTGPKYSNQPQHF

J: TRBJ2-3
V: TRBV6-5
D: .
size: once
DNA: TGTGCCACCAAGCGGGTTGGCACAGATACGCAGTATTTT
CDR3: CATKRVGTDTQYF

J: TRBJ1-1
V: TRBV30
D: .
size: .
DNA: TGTGCCTGGAGTTATAGAGTGAACACTGAAGCTTTCTTT
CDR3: CAWSYRVNTEAFF

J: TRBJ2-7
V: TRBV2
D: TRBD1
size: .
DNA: TGTGCCAGCAGTGTCAACAGGGGGCCCTACGAGCAGTACTTC
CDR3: CASSVNRGPYEQYF

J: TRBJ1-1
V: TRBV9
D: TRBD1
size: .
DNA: TGTGCCAGCAGCGTTATCGGACAGGGTTTTGTGTCTGAAGCTTTCTTT
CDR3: CASSVIGQGFVSEAFF

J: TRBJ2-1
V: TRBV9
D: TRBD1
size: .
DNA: TGTGCCAGCAGGGGGCCGGGACAGGCCTACAATGAGCAGTTCTTC
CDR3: CASRGPGQAYNEQFF

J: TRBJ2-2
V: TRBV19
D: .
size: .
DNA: TGTGCCAGTAGTGGCGGCCCCAACACCGGGGAGCTGTTTTTT
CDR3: CASSGGPNTGELFF

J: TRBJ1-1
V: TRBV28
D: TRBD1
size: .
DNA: TGTGCCAGCAGAGAGACAGGGGGCACTGAAGCTTTCTTT
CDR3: CASRETGGTEAFF

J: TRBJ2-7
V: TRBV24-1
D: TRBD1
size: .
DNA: TGTGCCACCAGTGACCCCGCAGGGGGTGGGTACGAGCAGTACTTC
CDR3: CATSDPAGGGYEQYF

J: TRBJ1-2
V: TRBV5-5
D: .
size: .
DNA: TGTGCCAGCAGCTTTTCGGGGAAGTCCTCTGGCTACACCTTC
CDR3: CASSFSGKSSGYTF

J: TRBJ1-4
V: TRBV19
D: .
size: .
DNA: TGTGCCAGTAGTATCCTCCGTGAAAAACTGTTTTTT
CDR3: CASSILREKLFF

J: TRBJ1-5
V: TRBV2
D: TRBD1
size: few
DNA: TGTGCCAGCAGCGGAACAGGGGGCAATCAGCCCCAGCATTTT
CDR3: CASSGTGGNQPQHF

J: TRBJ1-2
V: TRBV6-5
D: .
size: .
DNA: TGTGCCAGCAGTCAGGGCTCGGGCTACACCTTC
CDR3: CASSQGSGYTF

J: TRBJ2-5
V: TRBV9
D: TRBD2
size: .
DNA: TGTGCCAGCAGCGCCGCCACAACCACTAGCGGGAGAAGTTGGGAGACCCAGTACTTC
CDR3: CASSAATTTSGRSWETQYF

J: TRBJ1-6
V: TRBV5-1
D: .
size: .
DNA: TGCGCCAGCAGCTTGTCCCCTTATTCACCCCTCCACTTT
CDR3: CASSLSPYSPLHF

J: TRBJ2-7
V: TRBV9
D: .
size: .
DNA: TGTGCCAGCAGCCACCCCCGGGGAACAGCGAACGACGAGCAGTACTTC
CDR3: CASSHPRGTANDEQYF

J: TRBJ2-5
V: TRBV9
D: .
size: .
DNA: TGTGCCAGCAACTCGGTGGCAGGGGTCCAAGAGACCCAGTACTTC
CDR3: CASNSVAGVQETQYF

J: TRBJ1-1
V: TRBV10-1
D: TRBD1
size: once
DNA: TGCGCCAGCAGTGTAGGACAGGGCTCCACTGAAGCTTTCTTT
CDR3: CASSVGQGSTEAFF

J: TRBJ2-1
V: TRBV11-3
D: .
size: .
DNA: TGTGCCAGCAGCTTAGGGGCAGGGATGGGCAATGAGCAGTTCTTC
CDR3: CASSLGAGMGNEQFF

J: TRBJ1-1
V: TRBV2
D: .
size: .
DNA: TGTGCCAGCAGTCCGTTGCCGGGGAACACTGAAGCTTTCTTT
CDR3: CASSPLPGNTEAFF

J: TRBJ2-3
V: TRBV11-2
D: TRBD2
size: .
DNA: TGTGCCAGCAGCTTAGGTTCGACTAGCGGTAGCACAGATACGCAGTATTTT
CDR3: CASSLGSTSGSTDTQYF